This T cell receptor (beta chain) was observed in a study of neoadjuvant anti-PD-1 for oral cavity cancer. About the research overall: Most patients had three to four biweekly doses of 3 mg/kg nivolumab before resection. Study findings and constraints: Pretreatment Treg/Th17 ratio correlated inversely with post-treatment tumor clonality.

Time point defined: after neoadjuvant nivolumab, at surgical resection. The patients had HPV-negative, locally advanced oral cavity squamous cell carcinoma. The table lists this clone with a few counts. Its antigen is unknown. Different DNA sequences within this sample yield the same CDR3. The CDR3 is 13 amino acids. Germline CDR1 and CDR2: MNHNS and SASEGT. J gave up 6 bases and V 6 bases, and 2 bases lay outside the gene matches. Profiled with immunoSEQ multiplex PCR; TCRdb holds only in-frame clones, not every one. The table lists approximately 42,000 clones, 77% of them singletons. Material: PBMCs, obtained after nivolumab (anti-PD-1) treatment. The receptor was derived from a person between 40 and 79 years old with oral cavity squamous cell carcinoma. This sequence joins TRBV6-1 and TRBJ1-4; TRBD1 matches at 9 bases. CDR3 loop: CASSRDRDEKLFF. In DNA form, the CDR3 reads TGTGCCAGCAGCCGGGACAGGGATGAAAAACTGTTTTTT.